This entry lists 27 T cell receptor beta chains sequenced from one sample in a study of blood T cells in healthy people across ages. PCR was performed a second time for roughly 7 to 12 cycles using a sample-barcoded 5' primer and a J-beta primer mix. TCRdb reprocessed the 5' RACE reads via MiXCR and lists one record per CDR3 protein. The data contain roughly 2 million distinct CDR3 sequences, about 50% of them singletons. Sequencing was done on a sample of blood. These receptors were taken from a woman in her thirties or forties in good health.

This clonotype was detected only a few times. This chain joins TRBV6-6 and TRBJ2-3, with TRBD1 matching 7 bases. J gave up 3 bases and V 6 bases, and 9 bases lay outside the gene matches. The CDR3 length is 15 residues. Germline V gene data show CDR1 as MNHNY and CDR2 as SVGAGI (reference sequence). CDR3 loop: CASSHMTGLTDTQYF. The CDR3, as DNA: TGTGCCAGCAGCCACATGACAGGGCTAACAGATACGCAGTATTTT.

This clonotype showed up just a few times. The chain combines TRBV27 with TRBJ2-1; 15 bases agree with TRBD2. The V gene's germline CDR1 is MNHEY and CDR2 SMNVEV (reference sequence). The CDR3 covers 20 residues. V gave up 6 bases and J gave up 4 bases; unmatched junction bases: 16. The CDR3 loop reads CASRPPGLAGGPTRYNEQFF. The CDR3 nucleotides are TGTGCCAGCAGACCACCGGGACTAGCGGGGGGCCCCACCAGGTACAATGAGCAGTTCTTC.

The chain carries TRBV6-2 or TRBV6-3 and TRBJ2-3; 9 positions agree with TRBD2. The CDR3 length is 19 residues. The V and J ends lost 2 bases and 4 bases, in that order; junction bases with no gene match: 16. Germline CDR1 is MNHEY and CDR2 is SVGEGT. The CDR3 loop is CASSYALESGGLGADTQYF. CDR3 coding DNA: TGTGCCAGCAGTTACGCGTTGGAGAGCGGGGGGCTCGGTGCAGATACGCAGTATTTT.

This clonotype was counted a few times. The chain couples TRBV4-3 to TRBJ2-3; 11 bases are shared with TRBD2. The CDR3 runs 19 residues. Germline CDR1 LGHNA, CDR2 YSLEER. J gave up 2 bases and V 0 bases, and 10 bases lay outside the gene matches. CDR3: CASSQDFASGGPFTDTQYF. In DNA, the CDR3 is TGCGCCAGCAGCCAAGATTTTGCTAGCGGGGGGCCATTCACAGATACGCAGTATTTT.

The V and J genes are TRBV6-5 and TRBJ1-1; the D gene is possibly TRBD1 (6 bases). V lost 0 bases to trimming and J lost 8 bases, with 13 bases between them. This CDR3 has 14 residues. The germline V gene has CDR1 MNHEY and CDR2 SVGAGI. As DNA, the CDR3 is TGTGCCAGCAGTTACTCTGGAAACAGGGAGGAAGCTTTCTTT. This codes for CASSYSGNREEAFF.

This clonotype has a handful of counts. Here the CDR3 reads CASSLRRQYNEQFF. Here the CDR3 DNA reads TGTGCCAGCAGCTTACGGAGGCAGTACAATGAGCAGTTCTTC. V and J are TRBV13 and TRBJ2-1, with D maybe TRBD2 (5 bases). Germline lookup yields CDR1 PRHDT and CDR2 FYEKMQ (reference sequence). The CDR3 has 14 residues. The V gene lost 2 bases and the J gene lost 4 bases, with 9 bases spanning the gap.

This chain uses TRBV29-1 with TRBJ1-2, with D maybe TRBD1 (5 bases). The ends were cut back, 1 base at V and 8 bases at J, with 17 bases in the middle. CDR1 and CDR2 from the germline V gene are SQVTM and ANQGSEA. This CDR3 contains 14 residues. Here the CDR3 reads CSVEGDRSWGGYTF. As DNA, the CDR3 is TGCAGCGTTGAAGGGGACCGCAGCTGGGGAGGCTACACCTTC. Full variable domain (missing parts from reference TRBV29-1 and TRBJ1-2): SAVISQKPSRDICQRGTSLTIQCQVDSQVTMMFWYRQQPGQSLTLIATANQGSEATYESGFVIDKFPISRPNLTFSTLTVSNMSPEDSSIYLCSVEGDRSWGGYTFGSGTRLTVV.

V usage is TRBV24-1 and J usage is TRBJ2-7; 11 bases fit TRBD1. The DNA end is a closer match to TRBJ2-4, so the J assignment may be wrong. The CDR3 extends over 14 amino acids. The V gene's germline CDR1 is KGHDR and CDR2 SFDVKD. CDR3: CATSESGQGGIQYF. CDR3 bases: TGTGCCACCAGTGAGTCGGGACAGGGGGGCATTCAGTACTTC.

V and J are TRBV7-3 and TRBJ2-1; D tentatively reads TRBD1 or TRBD2 (5 bases each). V was pared by 4 bases and J by 3 bases, with 13 bases between. Germline V gives CDR1 SGHTA, CDR2 FQGTGA. This CDR3 spans 15 amino acids. The CDR3 coding sequence is TGTGCCAGCAGCTGGGTCGGGGCGAACTACAATGAGCAGTTCTTC. It codes for CASSWVGANYNEQFF.

This clonotype has only a few counts. V is TRBV11-2 and J is TRBJ2-1; D remains unclear. The length of the CDR3 is 17 residues. CDR1 is SGHAT and CDR2 is FQNNGV in the germline V gene. V shed 1 base and J shed 2 bases, with 15 bases lying between them. The CDR3 sequence: CASSLVNGRGAYNEQFF. CDR3 nucleotide sequence: TGTGCCAGCAGCTTAGTTAACGGCCGTGGGGCCTACAATGAGCAGTTCTTC.

This chain connects TRBV29-1 to TRBJ2-2, with D unresolved. Deletions cut 7 bases from V and 1 base from J, with 7 bases between. Germline loops: CDR1 SQVTM, CDR2 ANQGSEA. The CDR3 sequence is 12 residues long. CDR3: CSAGRNTGELFF. CDR3 sequence (DNA): TGCAGCGCCGGACGGAACACCGGGGAGCTGTTTTTT.

This sequence joins TRBV6-2 or TRBV6-3 and TRBJ2-1; 12 bases are a match to TRBD2. Germline lookup yields CDR1 MNHEY and CDR2 SVGEGT. The CDR3 sequence is 21 residues long. The V and J ends lost 0 bases and 0 bases, in that order; junction bases with no gene match: 12. CDR3 in DNA: TGTGCCAGCAGTTACTCTTTGACTAGCGGGGGCCCATTAAGCTCCTACAATGAGCAGTTCTTC. Translated, it gives CASSYSLTSGGPLSSYNEQFF.

V gene TRBV28 combines with J gene TRBJ2-1; D is tentatively TRBD1 or TRBD2 (5 bases each). Germline lookup yields CDR1 MDHEN and CDR2 SYDVKM. The CDR3 totals 14 residues. V lost 4 bases and J lost 9, with 16 bases in between. This chain's CDR3 is CASSSARFGGEQFF. In DNA, the CDR3 is TGTGCCAGCAGTTCAGCCCGCTTTGGGGGTGAGCAGTTCTTC. The whole variable domain, remainder taken from reference TRBV28 and TRBJ2-1, is DVKVTQSSRYLVKRTGEKVFLECVQDMDHENMFWYRQDPGLGLRLIYFSYDVKMKEKGDIPEGYSVSREKKERFSLILESASTNQTSMYLCASSSARFGGEQFFGPGTRLTVL.

Worth noting for this clonotype: At one boundary the junction diverges from the germline segment, which might be a read error. This chain connects TRBV27 to TRBJ2-1; D uncertain. This CDR3 spans 13 amino acids. Germline V gene data show CDR1 as MNHEY and CDR2 as SMNVEV (reference sequence). CDR3 in amino acids: CASSLGLHNDQFF. The DNA of the CDR3 is TGTGCCAGCAGTCTAGGTCTTCACAATGATCAGTTCTTC.

This clonotype was counted a few times. The V gene is TRBV29-1, the J gene TRBJ1-4; D is unclear. There are 11 residues in the CDR3. CDR1 is SQVTM, CDR2 ANQGSEA, per germline. V lost 2 bases and J lost 8, with 6 bases in between. CDR3 sequence (DNA): TGCAGCGTTGAATTTGTGGAAAAACTGTTTTTT. Translating gives CSVEFVEKLFF.

V usage is TRBV7-2 and J usage is TRBJ1-5; unclear D gene. Germline values: CDR1 SGHTA, CDR2 FQGNSA. There are 14 residues in the CDR3. Trimming left V 4 bases short and J 7 bases short, with 14 bases between. The CDR3 loop reads CASSSGDTSQPQHF. The CDR3 DNA follows: TGTGCCAGCAGCTCCGGCGACACCAGCCAGCCCCAGCATTTT.

Comment on this clonotype: One junction end disagrees with the germline gene, perhaps due to a read error. V is TRBV7-7 and J is TRBJ2-5, with a tentative D call TRBD1 (6 bases). The CDR3 spans 13 residues. In germline, CDR1 is SSHAT, CDR2 FNYEAQ (reference sequence). CDR3 DNA: TGTGCTAGCAGCTTGGACAGTTTTGAGACCCAGTACTTC. Protein: CASSLDSFETQYF.

The chain combines TRBV7-9 with TRBJ2-1; 9 bases are a match to TRBD1. J was trimmed by 7 bases and V by 1 base; bases with no gene match: 5. The CDR3 is 15 residues long. The germline CDR1 and CDR2 sequences are SEHNR and FQNEAQ (reference sequence). CDR3 sequence reads: CASSLEGTGWNEQFF. The CDR3 bases are TGTGCCAGCAGCTTAGAGGGGACAGGGTGGAATGAGCAGTTCTTC.

The CDR3 sequence is CASSGRQTTLTYEQYF. CDR3 sequence (DNA): TGTGCCAGCAGTGGCCGACAGACCACTCTTACCTACGAGCAGTACTTC. V usage is TRBV25-1 and J usage is TRBJ2-5; D is perhaps TRBD1 (5 bases). The J call may be incorrect, as the DNA end agrees better with TRBJ2-7. CDR1 and CDR2 (germline): MGHDK, SYGVNS. The CDR3 covers 16 residues.

The gene calls are TRBV7-9 and TRBJ2-5; the D gene could be TRBD1 or TRBD2 (5 bases each). Trimming stripped 2 bases from V and 5 bases from J, with 21 bases between. Germline V gene lookup returns CDR1 SEHNR and CDR2 FQNEAQ (reference sequence). The CDR3 runs to 17 residues. The CDR3 loop is CASSLLSLMGVMETQYF. In DNA form, the CDR3 reads TGTGCCAGCAGCTTACTTTCTCTCATGGGGGTGATGGAGACCCAGTACTTC.

Comments on this clonotype: The junction does not match germline at one end; this may be a read error. J is TRBJ2-5 and V is TRBV6-1, with unresolved D. Germline loops: CDR1 MNHNS, CDR2 SASEGT. The CDR3 sequence is 15 residues long. CDR3 sequence reads: CTSSEAPPLQETQYF. CDR3 in DNA: TGTACCAGCAGTGAAGCGCCACCTTTACAAGAGACCCAGTACTTC.

This sequence joins TRBV20-1 and TRBJ2-4, with a weak D call TRBD1 (6 bases). CDR1 and CDR2 (germline): DFQATT, SNEGSKA (reference sequence). Trimming left V 3 bases short and J 6 bases short, with 9 bases between. This CDR3 region has 12 residues. DNA for the CDR3: TGCAGTGCTAGGGACAGCACAAACATTCAGTACTTC. This translates into CSARDSTNIQYF.

This chain joins TRBV30 and TRBJ2-3; D is unclear. V was clipped by 2 bases and J by 6 bases, with 15 bases between them. The V gene's germline CDR1 is GTSNPN and CDR2 SVGIG (reference sequence). The CDR3 spans 14 residues. The CDR3 loop reads CAWSLTLGGDTQYF. Here the CDR3 DNA reads TGTGCCTGGAGTCTGACCTTGGGCGGTGATACGCAGTATTTT.

This rearrangement joins TRBV27 to TRBJ2-7, with 8 bases lining up with TRBD1. Germline values: CDR1 MNHEY, CDR2 SMNVEV (reference sequence). CDR3 size: 14 residues. After removal of 8 bases from V and 2 bases from J, the junction contained 8 bases not matched to a gene. Written as DNA, the CDR3 is TGTGCCAGCGGGAGACAGGGGCTACCCTACGAGCAGTACTTC. Translating it yields CASGRQGLPYEQYF.

V and J are TRBV27 and TRBJ2-3; the match to TRBD2 covers 9 bases. This CDR3 contains 15 residues. Germline loops: CDR1 MNHEY, CDR2 SMNVEV (reference sequence). The V segment lost 2 bases and the J segment 4 bases; nucleotides outside the gene matches: 4. CDR3 in amino acids: CASSLRAGGADTQYF. CDR3 DNA: TGTGCCAGCAGTTTAAGGGCGGGGGGGGCAGATACGCAGTATTTT.

In this sample, this clonotype turned up a few times. The chain joins TRBV6-5 to TRBJ2-1, with TRBD2 as a possible D gene (5 bases). V was clipped by 5 bases and J by 1 base, with 9 bases between them. CDR3 length: 14 residues. Germline V gives CDR1 MNHEY, CDR2 SVGAGI. Here the CDR3 DNA reads TGTGCCAGCAGTCGGACTGTTTCCTACAATGAGCAGTTCTTC. Amino acids: CASSRTVSYNEQFF.

The table lists this clonotype with a few counts. The rearrangement uses TRBV12-3 or TRBV12-4 and TRBJ2-7; possibly TRBD2 for D (6 bases). The J call could be wrong; TRBJ2-4 is a better fit for the DNA end. This CDR3 spans 13 amino acids. The CDR3 region has the DNA TGTGCCAGCAGTTACGGCGCGGGGAACATTCAGTACTTC. This sequence encodes CASSYGAGNIQYF.